The next 6 T cell receptor beta chains were all read from a single sample in a study of T-cell memory formation after mild COVID-19. TCRdb re-called the 5' RACE reads with MiXCR, one entry per CDR3 protein. The data hold 57,000 or so distinct CDR3 sequences, with about a tenth observed a single time. Material: PBMCs or a T cell subset sorted from them (not recorded which). Receptors originate from a man aged 18 to 30 who had mild COVID-19 (a few samples of this study predate the infection). Cell type and time point are not known.

This clonotype was recorded a few times. This chain joins TRBV6-2 or TRBV6-3 and TRBJ2-3; possibly TRBD2 for D (6 bases). Trimming took off 2 bases at V and 5 bases at J, with 11 bases between the two ends. CDR3 length equals 14 residues. Germline CDR1 MNHEY, CDR2 SVGEGT. In DNA form, the CDR3 reads TGTGCCAGCAGTTACGCTAGCGCTGTAGATACGCAGTATTTT. This sequence encodes CASSYASAVDTQYF.

The chain links TRBV11-2 to TRBJ2-2; no definite D call. Germline V gene lookup returns CDR1 SGHAT and CDR2 FQNNGV. Trimming took off 6 bases at V and 6 bases at J, with 8 bases between the two ends. CDR3 length: 12 residues. CDR3 sequence reads: CASRPQPGELFF. The CDR3 nucleotides read TGTGCCAGCAGGCCGCAACCCGGGGAGCTGTTTTTT.

This sequence joins TRBV11-2 and TRBJ2-6, with D possibly matching TRBD2 (6 bases). The CDR3 is 15 amino acids. V shed 8 bases and J shed 1 base, with 12 bases lying between them. CDR1 is SGHAT, CDR2 FQNNGV, per germline. CDR3 DNA: TGTGCCAGCTCGTTCGCGGGGTCTGGGGCCAACGTCCTGACTTTC. This sequence encodes CASSFAGSGANVLTF.

This clonotype was recorded only once. V and J are TRBV7-2 and TRBJ1-1; D call uncertain. Between the trimmed V and J ends, which lost 5 bases and 0 bases, there was a span of 10 bases. The CDR3 has 14 residues. Germline V gives CDR1 SGHTA, CDR2 FQGNSA. CDR3 DNA: TGTGCCAGCAGCGATGGACCGTTGAACACTGAAGCTTTCTTT. Translating gives CASSDGPLNTEAFF.

In this sample, this clonotype turned up a few times. The V gene is TRBV25-1, the J gene TRBJ2-5; possible D gene TRBD2, 6 bases. The V gene's germline CDR1 is MGHDK and CDR2 SYGVNS. The CDR3 totals 13 residues. The V end lost 6 bases, the J end lost 5 bases, and 13 bases lay between the germline ends. The CDR3 DNA sequence: TGTGCCAGCAGGCGGTCAGGGAGGGAGACCCAGTACTTC. Its translation is CASRRSGRETQYF.

Note on this clonotype: Mismatch with germline at one junction end may stem from a read error. The chain links TRBV12-3 or TRBV12-4 to TRBJ1-1, with D unclear. The CDR3 has 15 residues. The CDR3 sequence: CATSRRVGGNTEAFF. CDR3 nucleotide sequence: TGTGCCACCAGTCGAAGAGTGGGAGGGAACACTGAAGCTTTCTTT.